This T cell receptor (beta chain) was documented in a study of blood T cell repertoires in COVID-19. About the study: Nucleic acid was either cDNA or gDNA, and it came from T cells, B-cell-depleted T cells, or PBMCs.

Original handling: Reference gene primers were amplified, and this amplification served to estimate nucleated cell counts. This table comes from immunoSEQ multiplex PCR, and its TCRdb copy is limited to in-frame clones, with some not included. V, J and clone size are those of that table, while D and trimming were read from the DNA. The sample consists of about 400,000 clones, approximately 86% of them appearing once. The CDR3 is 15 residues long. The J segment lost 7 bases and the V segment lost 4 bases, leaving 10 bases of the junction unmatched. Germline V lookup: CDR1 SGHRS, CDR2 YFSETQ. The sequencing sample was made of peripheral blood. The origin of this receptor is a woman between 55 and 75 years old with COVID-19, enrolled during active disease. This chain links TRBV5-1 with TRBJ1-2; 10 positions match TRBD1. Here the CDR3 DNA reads TGCGCCAGCAGCCGGGCGGACAGGGGGTCTAGTGGCTACACCTTC. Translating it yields CASSRADRGSSGYTF.